This T cell receptor beta chain was sequenced for a study of T cell responses to AZD1222 COVID-19 vaccine. Germline CDR1 is MNHNS and CDR2 is SASEGT. Germline trimming cut 3 bases from V and 4 bases from J; bases unmatched to any gene: 5. The CDR3 extends over 15 amino acids. Libraries were prepared by immunoSEQ multiplex PCR; TCRdb keeps only in-frame clonotypes and omits some of them. This table holds 150,000 or so clones, 85% to 95% found once. The TCR originated in an adult in good health. Specimen: peripheral blood, collected on day 0 of AZD1222 vaccination. The chain is built from TRBV6-1 and TRBJ2-2; 7 nucleotides line up with TRBD1. The CDR3 loop reads CASSDPGQTTGELFF. CDR3 DNA: TGTGCCAGCAGTGACCCGGGACAGACCACCGGGGAGCTGTTTTTT.